This entry lists 4 T cell receptor beta chains sequenced from one sample in a study of blood T cell repertoires in COVID-19. Sequencing used immunoSEQ multiplex PCR; TCRdb keeps in-frame clones, though not all of them. The repertoire holds 250,000 to 350,000 clones, with 86% as singletons. Sequencing was done on a sample of peripheral blood. Receptor source: a woman aged 45-59 years with acute or convalescent COVID-19.

The chain joins TRBV18 to TRBJ1-5; D ambiguous. The V and J ends lost 3 bases and 5 bases respectively, with 11 bases between them. CDR1 and CDR2 (germline): KGHSH, LQKENI. The CDR3 length is 14 residues. The CDR3 spells CASSPYQDYQPQHF. For the CDR3, the DNA is TGTGCCAGCTCACCGTATCAGGATTATCAGCCCCAGCATTTT.

V is TRBV6-6 and J is TRBJ2-7, with a tentative D call TRBD2 (7 bases). The CDR3 has 15 amino acids. Trimming took off 5 bases at V and 3 bases at J, with 17 bases between the two ends. Per germline, CDR1 MNHNY and CDR2 SVGAGI (reference sequence). Here the CDR3 DNA reads TGTGCCAGCAGTCCCGGTGGGAGGGGGGACTACGAGCAGTACTTC. This encodes CASSPGGRGDYEQYF.

The rearrangement links TRBV24-1 to TRBJ2-5; perhaps TRBD1 as D (6 bases). Germline V lookup: CDR1 KGHDR, CDR2 SFDVKD. CDR3 size: 15 residues. V lost 4 bases and J lost 7, with 18 bases in between. CDR3 bases: TGTGCCACCAGTGACTCCGCCGGACAGAGGGGGACCCAGTACTTC. Amino acids: CATSDSAGQRGTQYF.

The CDR3 coding sequence is TGCAGCGTTGAAGATGGCACCTCAGGGGCTTTCTTT. This sequence encodes CSVEDGTSGAFF. This chain links TRBV29-1 with TRBJ1-1; D perhaps matches TRBD1 (5 bases). The length of the CDR3 is 12 residues. In germline, CDR1 is SQVTM, CDR2 ANQGSEA. Trimming stripped 0 bases from V and 11 bases from J, with 13 bases between.